This TCR beta chain was sequenced in a study of beta chain features in type 1 diabetes. Germline lookup yields CDR1 SGHRS and CDR2 YFSETQ. Germline trimming cut 3 bases from V and 6 bases from J; bases unmatched to any gene: 7. This CDR3 is 14 amino acids long. The authors sorted CD4+ naive, central memory, regulatory and stem cell-like memory cells via CD45RO/CCR7/CD25/CD127/CD95/CD27. Broader study findings: Researchers report that Type 1 diabetes patients had moderately but significantly shorter TCRB CDR3s across all four CD4+ subsets.

Regarding this clone: Its antigen is still unknown.

The authors reverse transcribed all of the isolated RNA, so sequencing captured expressed TCRB transcripts. The data were produced by immunoSEQ multiplex PCR, yet TCRdb's version contains in-frame clones alone and is incomplete. The data show 200,000 to 250,000 clones, 27% seen once. The sequence was collected from a man aged 30 to 45 in good health. The chain links TRBV5-1 to TRBJ1-1; 8 bases are a match to TRBD1. Sequenced material: central memory CD4+ T cells from blood. CDR3: CASSSIQGASEAFF. CDR3 sequence (DNA): TGCGCCAGCAGCTCAATCCAGGGGGCTTCTGAAGCTTTCTTT.